Following are 29 T cell receptor beta chains from one sample sequenced in a study of beta chain features in type 1 diabetes. Of the isolated RNA, all was reverse transcribed, and so the sequenced material was expressed TCRB transcripts. Using immunoSEQ multiplex PCR, the repertoire was profiled, and TCRdb retains in-frame clones only, with some absent. The data show 250,000 to 400,000 clones, 12% to 15% seen once. The specimen was central memory CD4+ T cells from blood. The origin of the receptors is a man younger than 40 in good health.

This clone is deemed medium-sized. The rearrangement links TRBV27 to TRBJ1-6, with TRBD1 as a possible D gene (6 bases). Germline CDR1 is MNHEY and CDR2 is SMNVEV (reference sequence). The CDR3 has 18 amino acids. V gave up 2 bases and J gave up 0 bases, with 14 bases separating them. The CDR3 here is CASSLVGGQSSYNSPLHF. The CDR3 nucleotides are TGTGCCAGCAGTTTAGTAGGGGGTCAGAGCTCCTATAATTCACCCCTCCACTTT.

The V and J genes are TRBV2 and TRBJ1-2; D gene unclear. The germline CDR1 and CDR2 sequences are SNHLY and FYNNEI. The CDR3 loop spans 16 amino acids. Trimming stripped 0 bases from V and 0 bases from J, with 11 bases between. The CDR3: CASSEASPPTNYGYTF. The DNA for the CDR3 is TGTGCCAGCAGTGAAGCATCGCCCCCTACTAACTATGGCTACACCTTC.

This clone showed up just a few times. The chain uses TRBV12-5 and TRBJ2-2, with D tentatively TRBD2 (6 bases). V lost 2 bases and J 2 bases, leaving 9 bases between the germline ends. The CDR3 sequence is 15 residues long. The germline CDR1 and CDR2 sequences are LGHNT and FRNRAP. Here the CDR3 reads CASGLSAGNTGELFF. The CDR3 nucleotides are TGTGCTAGTGGTTTGAGTGCGGGAAACACCGGGGAGCTGTTTTTT.

In this sample, this clone turned up many times. This sequence joins TRBV10-3 and TRBJ2-3; possible D gene TRBD1, 6 bases. The CDR3 extends over 12 amino acids. V dropped 8 bases and J dropped 2 bases, with 8 bases sitting between them. Per the germline V gene, CDR1 is ENHRY and CDR2 is SYGVKD. CDR3 sequence (DNA): TGTGCCATCCGACAGGACACAGATACGCAGTATTTT. This gives the protein CAIRQDTDTQYF.

This clone was seen more than once but under ten times. This rearrangement joins TRBV9 to TRBJ2-5, with no clear D. Germline values: CDR1 SGDLS, CDR2 YYNGEE. This CDR3 has 16 residues. V was clipped by 0 bases and J by 1 base, with 13 bases between them. The CDR3 is CASSVGVQQVQETQYF. The CDR3 coding sequence is TGTGCCAGCAGCGTAGGAGTACAGCAGGTCCAAGAGACCCAGTACTTC.

The rearrangement links TRBV28 to TRBJ2-1; D may match TRBD1 or TRBD2 (6 bases each). Germline loops: CDR1 MDHEN, CDR2 SYDVKM. V was pared by 11 bases and J by 6 bases, with 17 bases between. CDR3 size: 13 residues. The CDR3 is CALGRGGPNEQFF. As DNA, the CDR3 is TGTGCCTTGGGAAGAGGGGGGCCCAATGAGCAGTTCTTC.

The chain links TRBV7-8 to TRBJ1-2, with TRBD1 identical over 8 bases. The germline V gene has CDR1 SGHVS and CDR2 FQNEAQ. The V and J ends lost 5 bases and 2 bases, in that order; junction bases with no gene match: 7. The CDR3 sequence is 15 residues long. CDR3 in DNA: TGTGCCAGCAGCCTACAGGGGGAGTGGAACTATGGCTACACCTTC. It specifies CASSLQGEWNYGYTF. Combining the CDR3 with reference TRBV7-8 and TRBJ1-2 gives the whole variable domain GAGVSQSPRYKVAKRGQDVALRCDPISGHVSLFWYQQALGQGPEFLTYFQNEAQLDKSGLPSDRFFAERPEGSVSTLKIQRTQQEDSAVYLCASSLQGEWNYGYTFGSGTRLTVV.

Notes on this clone: Within the sample, other DNA sequences also encode this same CDR3. J is TRBJ1-5 and V is TRBV18; no definite D call. Trimming shortened V by 3 bases and J by 1 base, and 7 bases separated the two germline ends. Germline lookup yields CDR1 KGHSH and CDR2 LQKENI. This CDR3 region has 14 residues. The CDR3 DNA reads TGTGCCAGCTCACCGGGTCAGAGCAATCAGCCCCAGCATTTT. This codes for CASSPGQSNQPQHF.

This clone was recorded many times. The rearrangement links TRBV7-9 to TRBJ1-4; no firm D call. Deletions cut 3 bases from V and 8 bases from J, with 4 bases between. The CDR3 covers 11 residues. Germline CDR1 is SEHNR and CDR2 is FQNEAQ (reference sequence). CDR3 sequence reads: CASSFGEKLFF. The CDR3 nucleotides read TGTGCCAGCAGCTTTGGGGAAAAACTGTTTTTT.

The chain employs TRBV6-5 and TRBJ2-5; D might be TRBD1 or TRBD2, each matching 5 bases. The CDR3 length is 14 residues. V was trimmed by 4 bases and J by 1 base, leaving 10 bases between them. Germline CDR1 MNHEY, CDR2 SVGAGI. Here the CDR3 reads CASSSRDVQETQYF. CDR3 DNA: TGTGCCAGCAGTTCCCGGGACGTCCAAGAGACCCAGTACTTC.

This clone came up a few times. CDR3: CASRPDRVRGSYTF. The CDR3, as DNA: TGTGCCAGCAGGCCGGACAGGGTGCGTGGTAGCTACACCTTC. This sequence joins TRBV27 and TRBJ1-2, with TRBD1 identical over 8 bases. The CDR3 has 14 amino acids. After removal of 6 bases from V and 9 bases from J, the junction contained 12 bases not matched to a gene. Germline CDR1 and CDR2: MNHEY and SMNVEV (reference sequence).

The chain couples TRBV4-2 to TRBJ2-7, with TRBD2 matching over 13 bases. Germline V lookup: CDR1 LGHNA, CDR2 YNFKEQ. The CDR3 has 15 amino acids. V shed 4 bases, J shed 7 bases, and the junction held 7 bases outside the gene matches. The CDR3 reads CASSPWTSGSLEQYV. CDR3 sequence (DNA): TGTGCCAGCAGCCCCTGGACTAGCGGGAGCTTGGAGCAGTACGTC.

Details on this clone: A single base separates this from a much larger clone, so it may be a read error. This chain uses TRBV7-2 with TRBJ2-1; D gene unclear. The germline CDR1 and CDR2 sequences are SGHTA and FQGNSA. The CDR3 is 11 amino acids. V lost 0 bases to trimming and J lost 7 bases, with 1 base between them. CDR3 amino acids: CASSLANEQFF. For the CDR3, the DNA is TGTGCCAGCAGCTTAGCGAATGAGCAGTTCTTC. Filled out from reference TRBV7-2 and TRBJ2-1, the complete variable domain reads GAGVSQSPSNKVTEKGKDVELRCDPISGHTALYWYRQSLGQGLEFLIYFQGNSAPDKSGLPSDRFSAERTGGSVSTLTIQRTQQEDSAVYLCASSLANEQFFGPGTRLTVL.

This clone appeared a few times. The J gene is TRBJ1-2, the V gene TRBV19; perhaps TRBD1 as D (5 bases). The CDR3 sequence is 13 residues long. The V end lost 7 bases, the J end lost 4 bases, and 13 bases lay between the germline ends. Germline CDR1 reads LNHDA; CDR2 reads SQIVND (reference sequence). The CDR3 sequence: CASTGIRGYGYTF. The CDR3 nucleotides read TGTGCCAGTACAGGGATTAGAGGCTATGGCTACACCTTC. Supplemented by reference TRBV19 and TRBJ1-2, the full variable domain reads DGGITQSPKYLFRKEGQNVTLSCEQNLNHDAMYWYRQDPGQGLRLIYYSQIVNDFQKGDIAEGYSVSREKKESFPLTVTSAQKNPTAFYLCASTGIRGYGYTFGSGTRLTVV.

This chain links TRBV11-2 with TRBJ1-3; D is ambiguous. Germline loops: CDR1 SGHAT, CDR2 FQNNGV. The CDR3 is made up of 15 amino acids. Trimming removed 2 bases at V and 7 bases at J, with 15 bases between. CDR3 sequence: CASSLSPGGFNTIYF. In DNA, the CDR3 is TGTGCCAGCAGCTTATCCCCCGGCGGGTTTAACACCATATATTTT.

The chain has TRBV19 and TRBJ1-5; 7 bases fit TRBD1. The ends lost 5 bases at V and 6 bases at J; junction bases unmatched: 10. The germline CDR1 and CDR2 sequences are LNHDA and SQIVND (reference sequence). This CDR3 has 15 amino acids. CDR3 sequence (DNA): TGTGCCAGTAGTGGAGGGCGACAGGGCGGTCAGCCCCAGCATTTT. Translated, it gives CASSGGRQGGQPQHF.

This clone has just a few counts. The chain carries TRBV11-2 and TRBJ2-2; tentative D call: TRBD1 (5 bases). Trimming removed 3 bases at V and 6 bases at J, with 23 bases between. Germline lookup yields CDR1 SGHAT and CDR2 FQNNGV. This CDR3 region has 18 residues. For the CDR3, the DNA is TGTGCCAGCAGCTTCGAACCAGTGGTCCCAGGGTGGGCCGGGGAGCTGTTTTTT. The encoded protein is CASSFEPVVPGWAGELFF. Combining the CDR3 with reference TRBV11-2 and TRBJ2-2 gives the whole variable domain EAGVAQSPRYKIIEKRQSVAFWCNPISGHATLYWYQQILGQGPKLLIQFQNNGVVDDSQLPKDRFSAERLKGVDSTLKIQPAKLEDSAVYLCASSFEPVVPGWAGELFFGEGSRLTVL.

This chain joins TRBV7-3 and TRBJ2-1; D remains ambiguous. CDR1 is SGHTA, CDR2 FQGTGA, per germline. The CDR3 consists of 16 residues. Trimming pared 1 base from V and 4 bases from J, leaving 14 bases between. The CDR3 region is CASSLSGSGWYNEQFF. The CDR3 nucleotides are TGTGCCAGCAGCTTAAGTGGGTCGGGTTGGTACAATGAGCAGTTCTTC.

CDR3 DNA: TGTGCCAGCAGCTTACTGTCGGAGACTGAAGCTTTCTTT. Protein product: CASSLLSETEAFF. V gene TRBV7-9 combines with J gene TRBJ1-1; D is ambiguous. Germline loops: CDR1 SEHNR, CDR2 FQNEAQ (reference sequence). V gave up 2 bases and J gave up 5 bases, with 9 bases separating them. This CDR3 is built from 13 residues. The complete variable domain, with remaining parts taken from reference TRBV7-9 and TRBJ1-1, reads DTGVSQNPRHKITKRGQNVTFRCDPISEHNRLYWYRQTLGQGPEFLTYFQNEAQLEKSRLLSDRFSAERPKGSFSTLEIQRTEQGDSAMYLCASSLLSETEAFFGQGTRLTVV.

This clone was recorded a few times. The J gene is TRBJ1-1, the V gene TRBV11-2, with D perhaps TRBD1 (6 bases). V was shortened by 2 bases and J by 1 base, with 8 bases between the two germline ends. The CDR3 runs to 14 residues. CDR1 is SGHAT and CDR2 is FQNNGV in the germline V gene. CDR3: CASSLQTGNTEAFF. The CDR3 DNA reads TGTGCCAGCAGCTTACAGACAGGGAACACTGAAGCTTTCTTT.

The sample holds a few counts of this clone. The chain recombines TRBV7-2 with TRBJ2-5; either TRBD1 or TRBD2 may fit D (5 bases each). The CDR3 contains 15 residues. Looked up from germline, CDR1 is SGHTA and CDR2 is FQGNSA. V was pared by 5 bases and J by 5 bases, with 18 bases between. CDR3 loop: CASSPKGGTFETQYF. The CDR3 region has the DNA TGTGCCAGCAGCCCCAAGGGTGGGACCTTTGAGACCCAGTACTTC.

This clone has a count of ten or more. The chain recombines TRBV29-1 with TRBJ2-1; TRBD1 is a possible D gene (5 bases). Germline-derived CDR1 and CDR2 are SQVTM and ANQGSEA. There are 12 residues in the CDR3. Trimming took off 6 bases at V and 10 bases at J, with 16 bases between the two ends. The CDR3 sequence: CSVKIQVPEQFF. DNA for the CDR3: TGCAGCGTCAAGATACAGGTCCCAGAGCAGTTCTTC.

The chain carries TRBV5-4 and TRBJ1-2; TRBD1 aligns across 10 bases. The junction had 6 bases not matched to a gene; V was cut back by 4 bases and J by 6 bases. Per germline, CDR1 SGHNT and CDR2 YYREEE (reference sequence). CDR3 length: 14 amino acids. DNA of the CDR3: TGTGCCAGCAGCCAAGGGACAGGGGTGAATGGCTACACCTTC. It translates to CASSQGTGVNGYTF. Full variable domain (outside the CDR3, taken from reference TRBV5-4 and TRBJ1-2): ETGVTQSPTHLIKTRGQQVTLRCSSQSGHNTVSWYQQALGQGPQFIFQYYREEENGRGNFPPRFSGLQFPNYSSELNVNALELDDSALYLCASSQGTGVNGYTFGSGTRLTVV.

The V gene is TRBV2, the J gene TRBJ1-4; D may be TRBD1 (5 bases). The length of the CDR3 is 14 residues. In germline, CDR1 is SNHLY, CDR2 FYNNEI. V was clipped by 5 bases and J by 4 bases, with 11 bases between them. In nucleotides, the CDR3 is TGTGCCAGCAGTATTGACAGACTTAATGAAAAACTGTTTTTT. This gives the protein CASSIDRLNEKLFF. Using reference TRBV2 and TRBJ1-4 for the parts outside the CDR3, the full variable domain is EPEVTQTPSHQVTQMGQEVILRCVPISNHLYFYWYRQILGQKVEFLVSFYNNEISEKSEIFDDQFSVERPDGSNFTLKIRSTKLEDSAMYFCASSIDRLNEKLFFGSGTQLSVL.

The J gene is TRBJ1-2, the V gene TRBV27, with D possibly TRBD1 on 6 matching bases. Trimming shortened V by 8 bases and J by 5 bases, and 15 bases separated the two germline ends. This CDR3 is built from 13 residues. Per the germline V gene, CDR1 is MNHEY and CDR2 is SMNVEV (reference sequence). CDR3 DNA: TGTGCCAGCGCTCCTCAACAGGGATATGGCTACACCTTC. Translation gives CASAPQQGYGYTF.

V gene TRBV25-1 combines with J gene TRBJ2-7; 10 positions match TRBD1. CDR1 is MGHDK, CDR2 SYGVNS, per germline. The CDR3 extends over 14 amino acids. Trimming took 3 bases from V and 7 from J; bases not matched to a gene: 6. CDR3 residues: CASSERQGAREQYF. The CDR3 DNA reads as TGTGCCAGCAGTGAGCGACAGGGGGCGCGGGAGCAGTACTTC.

This chain links TRBV19 with TRBJ1-5; weak D call: TRBD1 (5 bases). From germline, CDR1 is LNHDA and CDR2 SQIVND (reference sequence). Trimming pared 7 bases from V and 3 bases from J, leaving 10 bases between. CDR3 length: 13 amino acids. The CDR3 spells CASNSGPNQPQHF. The CDR3 DNA is TGTGCCAGTAATTCAGGGCCCAATCAGCCCCAGCATTTT.

The chain couples TRBV6-5 to TRBJ2-7; D is possibly TRBD2 (6 bases). CDR1 and CDR2 (germline): MNHEY, SVGAGI. The CDR3 covers 14 residues. V dropped 7 bases and J dropped 6 bases, with 19 bases sitting between them. CDR3 DNA: TGTGCCAGCATACCTCCGGGACTGGCAGGCGAGCAGTACTTC. Amino acid sequence: CASIPPGLAGEQYF.

This clone was seen a few times. The rearrangement uses TRBV7-2 and TRBJ1-1; D call uncertain. CDR1 SGHTA and CDR2 FQGNSA come from the germline V gene. The V gene lost 0 bases and the J gene lost 0 bases, with 20 bases spanning the gap. This CDR3 contains 19 residues. CDR3 amino acids: CASSLAPWQMSRLNTEAFF. The DNA for the CDR3 is TGTGCCAGCAGCTTAGCGCCTTGGCAGATGAGTAGGTTGAACACTGAAGCTTTCTTT.